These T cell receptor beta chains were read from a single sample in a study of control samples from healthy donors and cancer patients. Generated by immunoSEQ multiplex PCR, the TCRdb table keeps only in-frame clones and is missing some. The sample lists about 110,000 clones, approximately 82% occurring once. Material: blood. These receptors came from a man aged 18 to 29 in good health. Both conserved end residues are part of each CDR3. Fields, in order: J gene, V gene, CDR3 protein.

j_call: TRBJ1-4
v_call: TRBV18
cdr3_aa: CASSPGQGGVFGEKLFF

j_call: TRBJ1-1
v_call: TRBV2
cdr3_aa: CASSPNWGTEAFF

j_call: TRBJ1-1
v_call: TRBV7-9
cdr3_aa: CASSLGGGKNTEAFF

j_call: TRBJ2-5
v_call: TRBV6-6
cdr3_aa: CASSIGGGKEETQYF

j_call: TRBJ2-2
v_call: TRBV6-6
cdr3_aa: CASSRFRGFQNTGELFF

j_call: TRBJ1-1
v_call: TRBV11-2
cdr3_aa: CASSPGQYTEAFF

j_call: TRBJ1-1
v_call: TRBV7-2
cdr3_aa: CASSLLYGDTEAFF

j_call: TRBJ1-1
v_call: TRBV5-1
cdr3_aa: CASSPGDPGQGAFF

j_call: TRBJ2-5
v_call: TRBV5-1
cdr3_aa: CASSAGTSGGETQYF

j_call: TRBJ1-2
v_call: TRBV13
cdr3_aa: CASSPGAWGYTF

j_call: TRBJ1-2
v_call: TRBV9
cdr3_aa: CASSARQGLVVDYGYTF

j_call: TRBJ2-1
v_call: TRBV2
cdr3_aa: CASGTTGGNEQFF

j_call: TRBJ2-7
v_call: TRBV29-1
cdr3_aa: CSVVLASTYEQYF